The 5 T cell receptor beta chains presented below share a single source sample, sequenced in a study of control samples from healthy donors and cancer patients. Clones were read by immunoSEQ multiplex PCR, and TCRdb kept only the in-frame ones, dropping some. This sample carries 90,000 to 100,000 clones, about 80% of them seen once, and the ten largest clones take more than 9%. The specimen sequenced was blood. The receptors stem from a woman younger than 45 in good health.

The rearrangement joins TRBV27 to TRBJ2-5, with TRBD1 identical over 9 bases. V lost 3 bases and J lost 2; bases outside the gene matches: 7. The CDR3 contains 16 residues. The V gene's germline CDR1 is MNHEY and CDR2 SMNVEV (reference sequence). The CDR3 is CASSLNRGPIQETQYF. The CDR3 coding sequence is TGTGCCAGCAGTTTGAACAGGGGGCCCATACAAGAGACCCAGTACTTC.

The V gene is TRBV6-1, the J gene TRBJ1-2; possibly TRBD1 for D (6 bases). Germline CDR1 MNHNS, CDR2 SASEGT. V shed 1 base and J shed 8 bases, with 20 bases lying between them. The CDR3 is 16 residues long. CDR3 protein: CASSEEGGGGAWGYTF. The CDR3, as DNA: TGTGCCAGCAGTGAAGAAGGCGGGGGCGGCGCATGGGGCTACACCTTC.

This clone was seen only once. The chain couples TRBV6-2 or TRBV6-3 to TRBJ2-3; D not resolved. V was trimmed by 6 bases and J by 0 bases, leaving 13 bases between them. The CDR3 covers 15 residues. Per germline, CDR1 MNHEY and CDR2 SVGEGT. In DNA, the CDR3 is TGTGCCAGCAGCCCCGGAAGAGGTAGCACAGATACGCAGTATTTT. The encoded protein is CASSPGRGSTDTQYF.

This clone was observed a single time. The J gene is TRBJ1-6, the V gene TRBV3-1 (or the pseudogene TRBV3-2); the D is unclear. The CDR3 extends over 14 amino acids. Germline V CDR1 and CDR2: LGHDT, YNNKEL (reference sequence). The germline V and J ends were trimmed by 3 bases and 6 bases, with 9 bases remaining between them. CDR3 sequence (DNA): TGTGCCAGCAGCCACGGGCCCGGTAATTCACCCCTCCACTTT. This codes for CASSHGPGNSPLHF.

The rearrangement joins TRBV5-1 to TRBJ2-5; perhaps D is TRBD1 or TRBD2 (5 bases each). The CDR3 extends over 13 amino acids. V was shortened by 4 bases and J by 11 bases, with 18 bases between the two germline ends. CDR1 is SGHRS and CDR2 is YFSETQ in the germline V gene. The CDR3 sequence is CASSEGSWWGQYF. CDR3 DNA sequence: TGCGCCAGCAGCGAAGGATCGTGGTGGGGGCAGTACTTC.